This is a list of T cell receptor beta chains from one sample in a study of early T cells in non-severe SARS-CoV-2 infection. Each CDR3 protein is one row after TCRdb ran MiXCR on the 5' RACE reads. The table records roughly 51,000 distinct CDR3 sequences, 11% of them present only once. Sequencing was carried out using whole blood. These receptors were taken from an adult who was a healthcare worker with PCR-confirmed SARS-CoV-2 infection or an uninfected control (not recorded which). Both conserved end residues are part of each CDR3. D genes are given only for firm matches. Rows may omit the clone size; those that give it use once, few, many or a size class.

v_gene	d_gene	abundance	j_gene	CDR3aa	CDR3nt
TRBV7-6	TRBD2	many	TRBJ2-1	CASSLAGGLVHNEQFF	TGTGCCAGCAGCTTAGCCGGAGGACTAGTCCACAATGAGCAGTTCTTC
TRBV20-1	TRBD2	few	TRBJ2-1	CSARPLADAPYNEQFF	TGCAGTGCTAGGCCACTAGCGGACGCCCCCTACAATGAGCAGTTCTTC
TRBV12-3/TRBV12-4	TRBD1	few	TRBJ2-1	CASSRAGTAYNEQFF	TGTGCCAGCAGTCGCGCCGGGACAGCCTACAATGAGCAGTTCTTC
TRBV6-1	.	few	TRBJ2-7	CASRGSLEQYF	TGTGCCAGCAGGGGGTCCCTCGAGCAGTACTTC
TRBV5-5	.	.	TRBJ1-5	CASSFDAGNQPQHF	TGTGCCAGCAGCTTCGACGCGGGGAATCAGCCCCAGCATTTT
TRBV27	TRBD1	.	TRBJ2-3	CASSPLTGWAQYF	TGTGCCAGCAGTCCGCTGACAGGGTGGGCGCAGTATTTT
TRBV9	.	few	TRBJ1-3	CASSVGRGSGNTIYF	TGTGCCAGCAGCGTAGGTCGCGGCTCTGGAAACACCATATATTTT
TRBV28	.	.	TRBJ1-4	CASRTGDEKLFF	TGTGCCAGCAGGACAGGAGATGAAAAACTGTTTTTT
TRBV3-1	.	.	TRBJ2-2	CASQNTGELFF	TGTGCCAGCCAAAACACCGGGGAGCTGTTTTTT
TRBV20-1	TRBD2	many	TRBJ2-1	CSATGLAGYNEQFF	TGCAGTGCTACCGGACTAGCGGGCTACAATGAGCAGTTCTTC
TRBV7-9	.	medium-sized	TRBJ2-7	CASSLLVVSYEQYF	TGTGCCAGCAGCCTCCTTGTGGTCTCCTACGAGCAGTACTTC
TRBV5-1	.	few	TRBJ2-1	CASSLEFRGPYNEQFF	TGCGCCAGCAGCTTGGAGTTCAGGGGCCCCTACAATGAGCAGTTCTTC
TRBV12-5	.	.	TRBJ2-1	CASGLSSDEQFF	TGTGCTAGTGGTTTGTCATCCGATGAGCAGTTCTTC
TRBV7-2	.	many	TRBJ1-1	CASSTGGTSITEAFF	TGTGCCAGCAGCACGGGCGGGACTTCTATCACTGAAGCTTTCTTT
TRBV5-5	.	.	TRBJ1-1	CASTPDEGTNTEAFF	TGTGCCAGCACGCCCGACGAGGGCACGAACACTGAAGCTTTCTTT
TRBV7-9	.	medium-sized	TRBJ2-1	CASAEGEFFF	TGTGCCAGCGCGGAAGGGGAATTTTTCTTC
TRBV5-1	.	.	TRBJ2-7	CASSFTVSYEQYF	TGCGCCAGCAGCTTCACAGTCTCCTACGAGCAGTACTTC
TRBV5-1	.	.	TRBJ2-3	CASFGTGTSTDTQYF	TGCGCCAGCTTTGGGACCGGGACCAGCACAGATACGCAGTATTTT
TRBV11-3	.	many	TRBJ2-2	CASSSRTATGELFF	TGTGCCAGCAGCTCACGGACAGCCACCGGGGAGCTGTTTTTT
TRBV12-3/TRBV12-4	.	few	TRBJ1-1	CASRRESYTEAFF	TGTGCCAGCAGGAGGGAGAGCTACACTGAAGCTTTCTTT
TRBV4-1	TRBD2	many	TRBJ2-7	CASSQDRSGRGYEQYF	TGCGCCAGCAGCCAAGATCGGAGCGGGAGGGGATACGAGCAGTACTTC
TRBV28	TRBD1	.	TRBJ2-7	CASSSQTGGGFEQYF	TGTGCCAGCAGTTCTCAGACAGGGGGCGGTTTCGAGCAGTACTTC
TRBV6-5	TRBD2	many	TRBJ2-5	CASSYRTRQETQYF	TGTGCCAGCAGTTACCGGACTAGACAAGAGACCCAGTACTTC
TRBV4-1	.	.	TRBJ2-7	CASSQAVGYSYEQYF	TGCGCCAGCAGCCAAGCTGTCGGTTACTCCTACGAGCAGTACTTC
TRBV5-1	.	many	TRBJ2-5	CASQQGRETQYF	TGCGCCAGCCAACAGGGCCGGGAGACCCAGTACTTC
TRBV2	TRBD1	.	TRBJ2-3	CASTRQGALTDTQYF	TGTGCCAGCACTCGACAGGGGGCCCTCACAGATACGCAGTATTTT
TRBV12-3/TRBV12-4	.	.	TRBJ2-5	CASSSVETQYF	TGTGCCAGCAGCTCTGTGGAGACCCAGTACTTC
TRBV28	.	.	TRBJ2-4	CASSIGQLAKNIQYF	TGTGCCAGCAGCATCGGGCAACTAGCCAAAAACATTCAGTACTTC
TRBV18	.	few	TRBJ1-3	CASSVDSYSGNTIYF	TGTGCCAGCTCTGTAGACAGTTACTCTGGAAACACCATATATTTT
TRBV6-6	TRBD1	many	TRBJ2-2	CASRPGQGGTGELFF	TGTGCCAGCCGACCAGGACAGGGGGGCACCGGGGAGCTGTTTTTT
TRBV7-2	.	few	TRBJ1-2	CASRRPGPYYGYTF	TGTGCCAGCAGGAGACCCGGACCCTACTATGGCTACACCTTC
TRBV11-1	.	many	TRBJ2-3	CASSPGQTSTDTQYF	TGTGCCAGCAGCCCAGGACAGACCAGCACAGATACGCAGTATTTT
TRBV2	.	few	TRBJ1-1	CASSEYSQGGAFF	TGTGCCAGCAGTGAATATTCTCAGGGTGGAGCTTTCTTT
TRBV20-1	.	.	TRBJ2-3	CSARLASDTQYF	TGCAGTGCTAGGCTAGCTTCCGATACGCAGTATTTT
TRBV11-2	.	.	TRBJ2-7	CASSPRRTRGEQYF	TGTGCCAGCAGCCCGCGACGGACTCGGGGCGAGCAGTACTTC
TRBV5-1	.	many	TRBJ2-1	CASSLAYGGNEQFF	TGCGCCAGCAGCTTGGCCTATGGGGGGAATGAGCAGTTCTTC
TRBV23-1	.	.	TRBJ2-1	CASSQFYGSSYNEQFF	TGCGCCAGCAGTCAATTTTACGGGAGCTCCTACAATGAGCAGTTCTTC
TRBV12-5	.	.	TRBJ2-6	CASGLVLSSGANVLTF	TGTGCTAGTGGTTTGGTACTTAGCTCTGGGGCCAACGTCCTGACTTTC
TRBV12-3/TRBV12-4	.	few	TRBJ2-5	CASSLIETQYF	TGTGCCAGCAGCCTTATAGAGACCCAGTACTTC
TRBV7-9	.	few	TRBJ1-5	CASSLGGQPQHF	TGTGCCAGCAGCTTGGGAGGTCAGCCCCAGCATTTT
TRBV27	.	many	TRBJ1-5	CASSLSQNVVQPQHF	TGTGCCAGCAGTTTATCCCAAAATGTTGTTCAGCCCCAGCATTTT
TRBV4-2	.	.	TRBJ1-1	CASSQLAKGNTEAFF	TGTGCCAGCAGCCAATTGGCGAAGGGGAACACTGAAGCTTTCTTT
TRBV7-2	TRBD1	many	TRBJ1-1	CASSSDRGFEAFF	TGTGCCAGCAGCTCAGACAGGGGATTTGAAGCTTTCTTT
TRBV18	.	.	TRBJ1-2	CASSSQGSDGYTF	TGTGCCAGCTCAAGTCAAGGGTCGGATGGCTACACCTTC
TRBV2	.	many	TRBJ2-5	CASSPETGGETQYF	TGTGCCAGCAGTCCAGAGACAGGCGGAGAGACCCAGTACTTC
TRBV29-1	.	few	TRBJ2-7	CSVVGLREVSEQYF	TGCAGCGTTGTCGGGTTAAGGGAGGTCTCCGAGCAGTACTTC
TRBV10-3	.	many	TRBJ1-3	CAISGGSSGNTIYF	TGTGCCATCAGTGGTGGAAGCTCTGGAAACACCATATATTTT
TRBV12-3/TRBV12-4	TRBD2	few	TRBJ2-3	CASSQTLLGLAGLADTQYF	TGTGCCAGCAGTCAAACTCTGTTGGGACTAGCGGGACTAGCAGATACGCAGTATTTT
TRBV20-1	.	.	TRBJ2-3	CSAEPSSLGVGTDTQYF	TGCAGTGCTGAACCCTCCTCTTTAGGGGTCGGCACAGATACGCAGTATTTT
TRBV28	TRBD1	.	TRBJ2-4	CASSSKTGLIQYF	TGTGCCAGCAGTTCCAAGACAGGGCTTATTCAGTACTTC
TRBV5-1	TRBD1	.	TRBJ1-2	CASSLRTGKNADGTPYGYTF	TGCGCCAGCAGCTTGAGGACAGGGAAGAACGCGGACGGCACCCCCTATGGCTACACCTTC
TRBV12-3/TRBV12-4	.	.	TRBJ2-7	CASSLERAAAYEQYF	TGTGCCAGCAGTTTAGAGCGGGCGGCCGCTTACGAGCAGTACTTC
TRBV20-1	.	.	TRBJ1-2	CSARDPGGSSYGYTF	TGCAGTGCTAGAGACCCGGGTGGCTCGAGCTATGGCTACACCTTC
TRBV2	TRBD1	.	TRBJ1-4	CASNLIAGQGEKLFF	TGTGCCAGCAATTTAATAGCGGGACAGGGCGAAAAACTGTTTTTT
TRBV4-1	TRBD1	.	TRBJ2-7	CASSLTRGQGNPYEQYF	TGCGCCAGCAGCCTTACGAGAGGACAGGGTAACCCCTACGAGCAGTACTTC
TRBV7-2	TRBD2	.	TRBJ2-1	CASSPTSRASYNEQFF	TGTGCCAGCAGTCCGACTAGCCGAGCATCCTACAATGAGCAGTTCTTC
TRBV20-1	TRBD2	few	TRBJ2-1	CSARGRTTGTSGSKDEQFF	TGCAGTGCTAGGGGCCGAACAACCGGGACTAGCGGGAGTAAAGATGAGCAGTTCTTC
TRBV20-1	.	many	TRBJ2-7	CSAFSGAPSYEQYF	TGCAGTGCTTTTTCAGGGGCCCCCTCCTACGAGCAGTACTTC
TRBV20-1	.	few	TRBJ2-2	CSATATMNTGELFF	TGCAGTGCCACGGCCACAATGAACACCGGGGAGCTGTTTTTT